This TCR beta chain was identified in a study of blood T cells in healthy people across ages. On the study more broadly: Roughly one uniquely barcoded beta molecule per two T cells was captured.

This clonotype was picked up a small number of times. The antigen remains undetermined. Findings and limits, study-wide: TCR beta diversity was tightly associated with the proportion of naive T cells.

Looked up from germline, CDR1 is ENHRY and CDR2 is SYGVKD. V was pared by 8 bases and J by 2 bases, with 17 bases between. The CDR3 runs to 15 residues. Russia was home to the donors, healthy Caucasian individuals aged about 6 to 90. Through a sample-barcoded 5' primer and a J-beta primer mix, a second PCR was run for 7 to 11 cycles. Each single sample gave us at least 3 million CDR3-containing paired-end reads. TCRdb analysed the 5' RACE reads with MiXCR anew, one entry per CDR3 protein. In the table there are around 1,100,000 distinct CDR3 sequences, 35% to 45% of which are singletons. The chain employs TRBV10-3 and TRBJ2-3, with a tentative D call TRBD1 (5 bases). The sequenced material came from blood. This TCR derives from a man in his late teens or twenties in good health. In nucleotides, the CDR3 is TGTGCCATCGGCGACAGAAACGACCCCACAGATACGCAGTATTTT. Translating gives CAIGDRNDPTDTQYF.